This passage covers 17 T cell receptor beta chains from one sample sequenced in a study of blood T cells in healthy people across ages. Alongside a J-beta primer mix, a sample-barcoded 5' primer served in a second PCR lasting roughly 6 to 12 cycles. One entry per CDR3 protein, called by TCRdb with MiXCR from the 5' RACE reads. The sample lists 1.8 million or so distinct CDR3 sequences; around 40% were seen once. Source material: blood. The source is a human donor in good health.

The gene calls are TRBV10-3 and TRBJ1-6; D gene uncertain. The germline V and J ends were trimmed by 4 bases and 8 bases, with 9 bases remaining between them. The CDR3 extends over 13 amino acids. From germline, CDR1 is ENHRY and CDR2 SYGVKD. The CDR3: CAISVRFDSPLHF. The CDR3 DNA is TGTGCCATCAGTGTACGGTTTGATTCACCCCTCCACTTT.

This chain connects TRBV20-1 to TRBJ1-5; no clear D. V lost 0 bases, J lost 4 bases, and 19 bases lay in between. This CDR3 has 17 amino acids. The germline V gene has CDR1 DFQATT and CDR2 SNEGSKA (reference sequence). The CDR3 DNA is TGCAGTGCTAGAGATTACGTTTTGGTAGAGGAGAATCAGCCCCAGCATTTT. Encoded protein: CSARDYVLVEENQPQHF.

The genes are TRBV7-8 and TRBJ2-7; D gene uncertain. This CDR3 has 14 residues. CDR1 is SGHVS and CDR2 is FQNEAQ in the germline V gene. Trimming left V 7 bases short and J 0 bases short, with 13 bases between. The CDR3 here is CASTPIVSSYEQYF. The CDR3 DNA sequence: TGTGCCAGCACCCCCATCGTTAGCTCCTACGAGCAGTACTTC.

This clonotype has ten or more counts. The V gene is TRBV4-3, the J gene TRBJ2-1, with no clear D. CDR3 length: 15 amino acids. The V end was cut by 5 bases, the J end by 0 bases, with 11 bases between. Germline-derived CDR1 and CDR2 are LGHNA and YSLEER. The CDR3 region is CASSEWVNSYNEQFF. The DNA for the CDR3 is TGCGCCAGCAGCGAATGGGTGAACTCCTACAATGAGCAGTTCTTC.

J is TRBJ2-4 and V is TRBV28; D is undetermined. The CDR3 is 18 residues long. V gave up 6 bases and J gave up 6 bases, with 27 bases separating them. The germline V gene encodes CDR1 MDHEN and CDR2 SYDVKM. The CDR3 DNA reads TGTGCCAGCAGCCCCCCTGGTAGGGATGCAACGGTGCTAAACATTCAGTACTTC. This encodes CASSPPGRDATVLNIQYF.

This clonotype has only a few counts. The V and J genes are TRBV7-3 and TRBJ1-2, with D perhaps matching TRBD1 (5 bases). Between the trimmed V and J ends, which lost 4 bases and 11 bases, there was a span of 17 bases. CDR1 is SGHTA, CDR2 FQGTGA, per germline. The CDR3 is 13 residues long. The CDR3 here is CASSWGSGGSYTF. The CDR3 nucleotides are TGTGCCAGCAGCTGGGGGTCTGGGGGATCGTACACCTTC.

The V and J genes are TRBV18 and TRBJ2-7; D might be TRBD2 (5 bases). The CDR3 is 19 amino acids. CDR1 and CDR2 from the germline V gene are KGHSH and LQKENI. The ends were cut back, 0 bases at V and 1 base at J, with 22 bases in the middle. The CDR3 DNA sequence: TGTGCCAGCTCACCACCGAGGACTTCCTCCTTGCTTCAATCCTACGAGCAGTACTTC. Its protein product is CASSPPRTSSLLQSYEQYF.

This clonotype came up a few times. V usage is TRBV7-2 and J usage is TRBJ2-3; no clear D. Trimming pared 5 bases from V and 4 bases from J, leaving 10 bases between. Germline lookup yields CDR1 SGHTA and CDR2 FQGNSA. The CDR3 length is 13 residues. The CDR3 DNA sequence: TGTGCCAGCAGCCCTAGTTATTCAGATACGCAGTATTTT. This sequence encodes CASSPSYSDTQYF.

This clonotype was observed at least ten times. This rearrangement joins TRBV18 to TRBJ1-6, with D unresolved. CDR1 is KGHSH and CDR2 is LQKENI in the germline V gene. Trimming removed 6 bases from V and 7 bases from J, with 13 bases in between. The CDR3 has 14 residues. The CDR3 bases are TGTGCCAGCTCCCTTATCGGGAGCAATTCACCCCTCCACTTT. Translated, it gives CASSLIGSNSPLHF.

This clonotype was seen more than once but under ten times. A clone one base away is much larger, so this may be a read error. J is TRBJ1-5 and V is TRBV20-1, with TRBD1 as a possible D gene (5 bases). CDR3 length: 12 amino acids. CDR1 is DFQATT, CDR2 SNEGSKA, per germline (reference sequence). Trimming took off 5 bases at V and 1 base at J, with 6 bases between the two ends. The CDR3 bases are TGCAGTGCTTGGGACAGCAATCAGCCCCAGCATTTT. This gives the protein CSAWDSNQPQHF.

The gene calls are TRBV5-1 and TRBJ2-1; D is possibly TRBD1 or TRBD2 (5 bases each). V was clipped by 2 bases and J by 5 bases, with 11 bases between them. CDR1 and CDR2 (germline): SGHRS, YFSETQ. This CDR3 region has 14 residues. Written as DNA, the CDR3 is TGCGCCAGCAGCTTCCGAGGGGAACACAATGAGCAGTTCTTC. Residues: CASSFRGEHNEQFF.

This chain connects TRBV7-2 to TRBJ1-5, with 8 positions matching TRBD1. Germline lookup yields CDR1 SGHTA and CDR2 FQGNSA. This CDR3 has 14 amino acids. V was pared by 4 bases and J by 5 bases, with 4 bases of the junction left unmatched. CDR3 bases: TGTGCCAGCAGCTCCCAGACAGGGGATCAGCCCCAGCATTTT. Translated, it gives CASSSQTGDQPQHF.

V usage is TRBV12-3 or TRBV12-4 and J usage is TRBJ1-1, with a possible D match to TRBD1 (6 bases). The V end lost 4 bases, the J end lost 3 bases, and 12 bases lay between the germline ends. The CDR3 extends over 14 amino acids. CDR3 loop: CASSSGASDTEAFF. CDR3 in DNA: TGTGCCAGCAGTTCAGGGGCGTCGGACACTGAAGCTTTCTTT.

The chain recombines TRBV3-1 with TRBJ2-1, with TRBD2 matching 7 bases. CDR3 size: 15 residues. Per germline, CDR1 LGHDT and CDR2 YNNKEL (reference sequence). V lost 4 bases, J lost 8 bases, and 11 bases stayed unmatched. DNA of the CDR3: TGTGCCAGCAGCCGAGGACTAGGCCAGGCCGATGAGCAGTTCTTC. This sequence encodes CASSRGLGQADEQFF.

The chain couples TRBV28 to TRBJ2-3; 9 positions match TRBD1. The CDR3 totals 14 residues. The germline V gene has CDR1 MDHEN and CDR2 SYDVKM. V lost 8 bases to trimming and J lost 6 bases; unmatched junction nucleotides: 9. CDR3 protein: CASSTGGKRDTQYF. CDR3 nucleotide sequence: TGTGCCAGCTCGACAGGGGGAAAAAGGGATACGCAGTATTTT.

This clonotype has a handful of counts. This sequence joins TRBV25-1 and TRBJ2-7; TRBD1 matches at 7 bases. Germline-derived CDR1 and CDR2 are MGHDK and SYGVNS. The trim removed 2 bases at V and 3 bases at J, leaving 7 bases unmatched. The CDR3 loop spans 15 amino acids. The CDR3 protein is CASSENVAGGYEQYF. The CDR3 nucleotides are TGTGCCAGCAGTGAAAACGTTGCAGGGGGCTACGAGCAGTACTTC.

The CDR3 protein is CASSYTKGTGAEAFF. In nucleotides, the CDR3 is TGTGCCAGCAGTTACACAAAGGGGACAGGGGCTGAAGCTTTCTTT. The rearrangement links TRBV6-6 to TRBJ1-1; 10 bases fit TRBD1. Per the germline V gene, CDR1 is MNHNY and CDR2 is SVGAGI (reference sequence). The ends lost 2 bases at V and 6 bases at J; junction bases unmatched: 6. The CDR3 has 15 residues.